These 20 T cell receptor beta chains were all obtained from the same sample, sequenced in a study of blood T cells in healthy people across ages. The use of a sample-barcoded 5' primer and a J-beta primer mix characterized a second PCR of roughly 6 to 12 cycles. TCRdb re-called the 5' RACE reads through MiXCR, storing one row per CDR3 protein. Counted here are hundreds of thousands of distinct CDR3 sequences, 25% to 30% occurring once; the ten biggest clones make up 3%. The same sample was also studied in work on T cells of mothers and their children.

The sequenced sample was blood. These receptors were collected from a boy between 10 and 17 years old in good health.

This clonotype appeared a few times. The rearrangement joins TRBV25-1 to TRBJ1-4; D is unclear. Deletions cut 7 bases from V and 5 bases from J, with 11 bases between. The germline CDR1 and CDR2 sequences are MGHDK and SYGVNS. There are 13 residues in the CDR3. CDR3 DNA sequence: TGTGCCAGCAAAATGGCCTTGAATGAAAAACTGTTTTTT. Translating it yields CASKMALNEKLFF. Supplemented by reference TRBV25-1 and TRBJ1-4, the full variable domain reads EADIYQTPRYLVIGTGKKITLECSQTMGHDKMYWYQQDPGMELHLIHYSYGVNSTEKGDLSSESTVSRIRTEHFPLTLESARPSHTSQYLCASKMALNEKLFFGSGTQLSVL.

The CDR3 loop reads CASRVGISYEQYF. The CDR3, as DNA: TGCGCCAGCAGGGTGGGCATTTCCTACGAGCAGTACTTC. This sequence joins TRBV5-1 and TRBJ2-7; D is unclear. This CDR3 spans 13 amino acids. Trimming stripped 5 bases from V and 1 base from J, with 10 bases between. Germline lookup yields CDR1 SGHRS and CDR2 YFSETQ.

This clonotype was counted between two and nine times. This chain connects TRBV6-6 to TRBJ1-1, with no clear D. Trimming pared 2 bases from V and 0 bases from J, leaving 7 bases between. The CDR3 contains 14 residues. Per germline, CDR1 MNHNY and CDR2 SVGAGI (reference sequence). DNA of the CDR3: TGTGCCAGCAGTTACAGTCACGTGAACACTGAAGCTTTCTTT. It is translated as CASSYSHVNTEAFF.

As regards this clonotype: The CDR3 ends on some other residue instead of the conserved phenylalanine or tryptophan, so this is likely a read error. V is TRBV6-2 or TRBV6-3 and J is TRBJ2-3; a weak D match, TRBD1 (5 bases). V lost 7 bases and J lost 0, with 11 bases in between. The CDR3 runs 14 residues. Germline V gene lookup returns CDR1 MNHEY and CDR2 SVGEGT. CDR3 residues: CASTGHYSTDTQYL. In DNA, the CDR3 is TGTGCCAGCACCGGACACTATAGCACAGATACGCAGTATCTT.

There are a few counts of this clonotype. This rearrangement joins TRBV29-1 to TRBJ1-1; 7 nucleotides agree with TRBD1. CDR3 length: 11 residues. The V gene end was trimmed by 4 bases and the J gene end by 6 bases; junction bases not matched to a gene: 2. The germline gives CDR1 SQVTM, CDR2 ANQGSEA. As DNA, the CDR3 is TGCAGCGTTGCCAGGGGGTCTGAAGCTTTCTTT. Translation gives CSVARGSEAFF.

V and J are TRBV7-2 and TRBJ2-2; tentative D call: TRBD2 (6 bases). The germline V gene encodes CDR1 SGHTA and CDR2 FQGNSA. Trimming cost V 1 base and J 4 bases, with 10 bases left between them. The CDR3 loop spans 15 amino acids. DNA for the CDR3: TGTGCCAGCAGCTTAGTCGGGCGGGGCACCGGGGAGCTGTTTTTT. Its translation: CASSLVGRGTGELFF.

The chain recombines TRBV5-1 with TRBJ2-5, with 12 bases aligning to TRBD2. CDR3 size: 17 residues. V lost 0 bases, J lost 5 bases, and 8 bases stayed unmatched. Germline values: CDR1 SGHRS, CDR2 YFSETQ. CDR3 residues: CASSLGLTSGGMETQYF. The CDR3 DNA reads as TGCGCCAGCAGCTTGGGGCTGACTAGCGGGGGAATGGAGACCCAGTACTTC.

This clonotype was seen only a few times. The rearrangement joins TRBV11-2 to TRBJ2-2, with 8 positions matching TRBD2. Losses at the gene ends were 5 bases for V and 4 bases for J; bases not matched to a gene: 12. The CDR3 is made up of 17 amino acids. Germline V CDR1 and CDR2: SGHAT, FQNNGV. CDR3 DNA sequence: TGTGCCAGCAGCCCCGTGAGCGGGGGCGCCGGCACCGGGGAGCTGTTTTTT. Protein product: CASSPVSGGAGTGELFF. The full variable domain, rest sourced from reference TRBV11-2 and TRBJ2-2, is EAGVAQSPRYKIIEKRQSVAFWCNPISGHATLYWYQQILGQGPKLLIQFQNNGVVDDSQLPKDRFSAERLKGVDSTLKIQPAKLEDSAVYLCASSPVSGGAGTGELFFGEGSRLTVL.

In this sample, this clonotype turned up a few times. J is TRBJ1-2 and V is TRBV3-1; D gene ambiguous. Germline V gene sequence: CDR1 LGHDT, CDR2 YNNKEL (reference sequence). V gave up 5 bases and J gave up 7 bases, with 17 bases separating them. The CDR3 runs 14 residues. The CDR3 loop reads CASSEHDLLSGYTF. CDR3 nucleotides: TGTGCCAGCAGCGAACATGATCTATTAAGTGGCTACACCTTC. Combining the CDR3 with reference TRBV3-1 and TRBJ1-2 gives the whole variable domain DTAVSQTPKYLVTQMGNDKSIKCEQNLGHDTMYWYKQDSKKFLKIMFSYNNKELIINETVPNRFSPKSPDKAHLNLHINSLELGDSAVYFCASSEHDLLSGYTFGSGTRLTVV.

This clonotype was observed a few times. Here the CDR3 DNA reads TGTGCCAGCAGCGCCGGGGGGGGAACGGAGCAGTTCTTC. This gives the protein CASSAGGGTEQFF. This chain links TRBV9 with TRBJ2-1, with 8 bases matching TRBD2. Germline CDR1 is SGDLS and CDR2 is YYNGEE. Trimming cost V 3 bases and J 10 bases; bases outside gene matches: 6. This CDR3 is built from 13 residues.

The chain carries TRBV9 and TRBJ1-1, with D unclear. The CDR3 contains 14 residues. Germline CDR1 and CDR2: SGDLS and YYNGEE. Trimming left V 3 bases short and J 0 bases short, with 9 bases between. The CDR3 DNA follows: TGTGCCAGCAGCGCGCCGGACTTGAACACTGAAGCTTTCTTT. It encodes CASSAPDLNTEAFF.

This sequence joins TRBV20-1 and TRBJ2-7; 8 bases are shared with TRBD2. The V gene's germline CDR1 is DFQATT and CDR2 SNEGSKA (reference sequence). The CDR3 is made up of 15 amino acids. Trimming at V came to 1 base and at J to 2 bases, leaving 7 bases not matched to a gene. CDR3 sequence reads: CSARVTGGRTYEQYF. CDR3 sequence (DNA): TGCAGTGCTAGAGTTACGGGGGGGCGGACCTACGAGCAGTACTTC.

The gene calls are TRBV5-5 and TRBJ2-2; D gene uncertain. The CDR3 length is 13 residues. The V and J ends lost 4 bases and 3 bases respectively, with 7 bases between them. Germline CDR1 and CDR2: SGHKS and YYEKEE (reference sequence). The CDR3 here is CASSRQDTGELFF. CDR3 sequence (DNA): TGTGCCAGCAGCCGACAAGACACCGGGGAGCTGTTTTTT.

The CDR3 region has the DNA TGCGCCAGCAGATTCGGACAGGGACATGAGAGGTATGGCTACACCTTC. Its protein is CASRFGQGHERYGYTF. The V gene is TRBV5-1, the J gene TRBJ1-2; 8 nucleotides align to TRBD1. The CDR3 consists of 16 residues. The germline V gene has CDR1 SGHRS and CDR2 YFSETQ. Trimming took 5 bases from V and 5 from J; bases not matched to a gene: 14.

CDR3 region: CASSPWTGREQYF. DNA of the CDR3: TGTGCCAGCAGTCCGTGGACAGGTCGCGAGCAGTACTTC. V gene TRBV6-2 or TRBV6-3 combines with J gene TRBJ2-7; 7 positions agree with TRBD1. This CDR3 spans 13 amino acids. V was clipped by 5 bases and J by 6 bases; unmatched bases: 7. Germline values: CDR1 MNHEY, CDR2 SVGEGT.

This clonotype has a single count. This chain uses TRBV20-1 with TRBJ1-5; 10 positions agree with TRBD1. This CDR3 has 15 residues. Unmatched junction bases numbered 6, after V lost 5 bases and J lost 2 bases. Germline CDR1 and CDR2: DFQATT and SNEGSKA (reference sequence). CDR3 protein: CSAWDRGGGNQPQHF. CDR3 DNA sequence: TGCAGTGCTTGGGACAGGGGAGGAGGCAATCAGCCCCAGCATTTT.

The rearrangement uses TRBV20-1 and TRBJ1-4; 8 bases are a match to TRBD1. Germline CDR1 is DFQATT and CDR2 is SNEGSKA (reference sequence). The CDR3 is made up of 15 amino acids. Germline trimming cut 5 bases from V and 7 bases from J; bases unmatched to any gene: 12. Here the CDR3 DNA reads TGCAGTGCTCCCCCCCCAGGGGGCGGGAGTGAAAAACTGTTTTTT. Translated: CSAPPPGGGSEKLFF.

The chain is built from TRBV6-2 or TRBV6-3 and TRBJ2-1; the match to TRBD2 covers 7 bases. Trimming took 7 bases from V and 3 from J; bases not matched to a gene: 12. Germline CDR1 is MNHEY and CDR2 is SVGEGT. CDR3 length: 16 amino acids. Here the CDR3 DNA reads TGTGCCAGCATCCCGGGGGGAGCGGCCTACTACAATGAGCAGTTCTTC. Protein product: CASIPGGAAYYNEQFF.

This chain joins TRBV4-1 and TRBJ1-3; D is unclear. V shed 4 bases and J shed 9 bases, with 7 bases lying between them. The germline CDR1 and CDR2 sequences are MGHRA and YSYEKL. The CDR3 is 11 amino acids. CDR3 DNA: TGCGCCAGCAGCCGGGGTAGCACCATATATTTT. Residues: CASSRGSTIYF.

This clonotype was counted a few times. For the CDR3, the DNA is TGTGCTACTACCAAGCGGGTCTTCCCTAGCACAGATACGCAGTATTTT. Protein: CATTKRVFPSTDTQYF. V usage is TRBV6-2 or TRBV6-3 and J usage is TRBJ2-3; possible D gene TRBD2, 6 bases. The CDR3 extends over 16 amino acids. Per germline, CDR1 MNHEY and CDR2 SVGEGT.